This record concerns one TCR beta chain sequence. These data belong to a study of blood T cell repertoires in COVID-19. V was clipped by 5 bases and J by 3 bases; unmatched bases: 12. CDR3 size: 18 residues. Germline-derived CDR1 and CDR2 are MGHRA and YSYEKL. Clones were sequenced by immunoSEQ multiplex PCR, and TCRdb holds only the in-frame ones, with some missing. The table records about 290,000 clones, around four fifths of them present only once. The sequence was collected from a woman aged 50 to 60 with active or convalescent COVID-19. The specimen was peripheral blood. The chain joins TRBV4-1 to TRBJ2-3, with 12 bases matching TRBD2. The CDR3 sequence is CASSFGLAGGRRTDTQYF. The CDR3 DNA sequence: TGCGCCAGCAGCTTCGGCCTAGCGGGAGGGCGACGGACAGATACGCAGTATTTT.